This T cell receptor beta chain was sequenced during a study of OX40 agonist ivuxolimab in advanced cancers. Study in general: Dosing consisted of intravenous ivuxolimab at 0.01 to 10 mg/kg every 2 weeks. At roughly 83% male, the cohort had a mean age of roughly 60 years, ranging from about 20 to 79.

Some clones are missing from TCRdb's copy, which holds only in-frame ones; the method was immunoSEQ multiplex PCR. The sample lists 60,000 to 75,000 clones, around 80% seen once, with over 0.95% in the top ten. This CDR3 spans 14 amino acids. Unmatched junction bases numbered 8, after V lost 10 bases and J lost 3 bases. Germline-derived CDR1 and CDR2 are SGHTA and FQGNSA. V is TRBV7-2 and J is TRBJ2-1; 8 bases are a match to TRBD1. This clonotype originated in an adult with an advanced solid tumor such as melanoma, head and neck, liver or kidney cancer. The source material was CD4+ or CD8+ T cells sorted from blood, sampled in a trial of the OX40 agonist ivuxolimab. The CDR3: CATLRDRIYNEQFF. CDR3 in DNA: TGTGCCACCCTCCGGGACAGGATCTACAATGAGCAGTTCTTC.